These T cell receptor beta chains were read from a single sample in a study of cytomegalovirus exposure and HLA in healthy donors. Using immunoSEQ multiplex PCR, the repertoire was profiled, and TCRdb retains in-frame clones only, with some absent. This sample lists 60,000 to 70,000 clones; its ten largest clones have 5% to 5.5%. The specimen was PBMCs. The receptors were sampled from a man aged 25-45 years in good health and CMV-seropositive. Each CDR3 is given with its conserved first and last residue. D genes are given only for firm matches.

CDR3nt | CDR3aa | j_gene | v_gene | d_gene
TGTGCCAGCAGCTCGATGCTCGGACAGGGGGCGTTTGGCTACACCTTC | CASSSMLGQGAFGYTF | TRBJ1-2 | TRBV5-5 | TRBD1
TGCGCCAGCAGCCCGGGACAGGGGCCTAAGGATGAGCAGTTCTTC | CASSPGQGPKDEQFF | TRBJ2-1 | TRBV5-1 | TRBD1
TGTGCCAGCAGTGAATTGACTTCGAACACCGGGGAGCTGTTTTTT | CASSELTSNTGELFF | TRBJ2-2 | TRBV25-1 | .
TGTGCCAGCAGTTACGTTACGGGGTTGGGAGAGACCCAGTACTTC | CASSYVTGLGETQYF | TRBJ2-5 | TRBV6-5 | .
TGTGCCAGCAGCCTAACCGGGAATCAGCCCCAGCATTTT | CASSLTGNQPQHF | TRBJ1-5 | TRBV9 | .
TGTGCCAGCAGCTTAGAGTCCGGGGGTGGAGAGACCCAGTACTTC | CASSLESGGGETQYF | TRBJ2-5 | TRBV7-6 | .
TGCGCCAGCAGCTCCGGACAGGGGGATTATTGGGAGCAGTTCTTC | CASSSGQGDYWEQFF | TRBJ2-1 | TRBV5-1 | TRBD1
TGCGCCAGCAGCCATGGGGACAGGGCCTATGGCTACACCTTC | CASSHGDRAYGYTF | TRBJ1-2 | TRBV4-1 | TRBD1
TGTGCCAGCAGTGGGGGGACAGGGGTTGGAAACACCATATATTTT | CASSGGTGVGNTIYF | TRBJ1-3 | TRBV6-1 | TRBD1
TGTGCCAGCAGCGGGGGGGCTCTAGCGGGTCCCAACAATGAGCAGTTCTTC | CASSGGALAGPNNEQFF | TRBJ2-1 | TRBV5-4 | TRBD2
TGCGCCAGCAGCTGGGGGGGCGCGGATGGAAACACCATATATTTT | CASSWGGADGNTIYF | TRBJ1-3 | TRBV5-1 | .
TGTGCCAGCAGCTTAACTAGCGGGAGGGCGGGCGCCGGGGAGCTGTTTTTT | CASSLTSGRAGAGELFF | TRBJ2-2 | TRBV11-2 | TRBD2
TGTGCCAGCAGCCCCCCAGGGACTAATGAAAAACTGTTTTTT | CASSPPGTNEKLFF | TRBJ1-4 | TRBV7-9 | .
TGTGCCAGCAGTAGCACACGACAATATAATTCACCCCTCCACTTT | CASSSTRQYNSPLHF | TRBJ1-6 | TRBV6-1 | .
TGTGCCAGCAGCGTAGAGGCAGGGGTGGGCTATGGCTACACCTTC | CASSVEAGVGYGYTF | TRBJ1-2 | TRBV9 | .